The rows below give T cell receptor beta chains drawn from one sample of a study of shared clonotypes between healthy human individuals. Measured with immunoSEQ multiplex PCR; TCRdb has only the in-frame clones, and not every one. The sample shows 1 million to 1.2 million clones, approximately 80% of them seen only once. Sequenced: memory CD4+ T cells from PBMCs. Every receptor here comes from a man aged 18 to 30 in good health. Some clones in this sample may be carry-over from other donors' samples. Each CDR3 is given with its conserved first and last residue. Each record gives: V gene, J gene, D gene, clone size, CDR3 protein, CDR3 DNA. A D gene is named only where the DNA matches it firmly. Size is stated for part of the rows, as once, few or many counts, or as a class when the clone is expanded.

TRBV11-2	TRBJ2-5	-	-	CASSKNRVQETQYF	TGTGCCAGCAGCAAAAATCGGGTCCAAGAGACCCAGTACTTC
TRBV6-5	TRBJ1-2	TRBD1	once	CASSYQGGYGYTF	TGTGCCAGCAGTTACCAGGGGGGCTATGGCTACACCTTC
TRBV13	TRBJ2-7	-	-	CASSPPGESSYEQYF	TGTGCCAGCAGCCCCCCGGGCGAGAGCTCCTACGAGCAGTACTTC
TRBV19	TRBJ1-2	-	-	CASSLAGSYYGYTF	TGTGCCAGTAGTTTGGCAGGGAGTTACTATGGCTACACCTTC
TRBV5-6	TRBJ2-7	TRBD1	-	CASSYYGQGPGEQYF	TGTGCCAGCAGCTACTATGGACAGGGCCCGGGGGAGCAGTACTTC
TRBV5-1	TRBJ1-3	-	-	CASTSGVPSGNTIYF	TGCGCCAGCACCTCAGGAGTGCCCTCTGGAAACACCATATATTTT
TRBV28	TRBJ2-7	TRBD2	-	CASRSPGLAGDEQYF	TGTGCCAGCAGATCCCCGGGACTAGCGGGAGACGAGCAGTACTTC
TRBV7-9	TRBJ2-7	TRBD2	-	CASGSMGLAGVNEQYF	TGTGCCAGCGGCTCCATGGGACTAGCGGGAGTCAACGAGCAGTACTTC
TRBV5-1	TRBJ1-4	-	once	CASSSASNEKLFF	TGCGCCAGCAGCTCCGCTTCTAATGAAAAACTGTTTTTT
TRBV29-1	TRBJ1-5	-	once	CSALEGNQPQHF	TGCAGTGCCCTAGAGGGGAATCAGCCCCAGCATTTT
TRBV7-2	TRBJ2-3	-	-	CASSLPKAASDTQYF	TGTGCCAGCAGCTTACCCAAGGCGGCCAGCGATACGCAGTATTTT
TRBV11-2	TRBJ2-2	-	-	CATGGFRELFF	TGTGCCACGGGTGGTTTCCGGGAGCTGTTTTTT
TRBV28	TRBJ2-5	-	once	CASRQNGLGETQYF	TGTGCCAGCAGACAAAACGGGCTTGGAGAGACCCAGTACTTC
TRBV11-2	TRBJ2-1	TRBD1	-	CASRILTGEHNEQFF	TGTGCCAGCAGAATTTTAACAGGGGAACACAATGAGCAGTTCTTC
TRBV27	TRBJ2-3	-	many	CASSLSGSPTQYF	TGTGCCAGCAGTTTATCGGGCAGCCCTACGCAGTATTTT
TRBV5-1	TRBJ1-2	-	-	CASSRGGGQSGYTF	TGCGCCAGCTCCCGAGGCGGGGGGCAAAGTGGCTACACCTTC
TRBV29-1	TRBJ2-3	TRBD2	-	CSVRASGGTDTQYF	TGCAGCGTTAGGGCTAGCGGGGGGACAGATACGCAGTATTTT
TRBV6-5	TRBJ2-5	TRBD1	-	CASSYGKRTGKETQYF	TGTGCCAGCAGTTACGGAAAGCGGACAGGGAAAGAGACCCAGTACTTC
TRBV28	TRBJ2-7	TRBD1	many	CASSTPGQIFDEQYF	TGTGCCAGCAGTACGCCGGGACAGATTTTCGACGAGCAGTACTTC
TRBV28	TRBJ2-7	TRBD2	-	CASSLPTSEIPYEQYF	TGTGCCAGCAGCCTACCTACTAGCGAGATCCCCTACGAGCAGTACTTC
TRBV6-5	TRBJ2-4	-	-	CASSYSGVLAKNIQYF	TGTGCCAGCAGTTACTCGGGCGTACTAGCCAAAAACATTCAGTACTTC
TRBV6-1	TRBJ1-3	TRBD1	once	CASRDRASSGNTIYF	TGTGCCAGCAGAGACAGGGCCAGCTCTGGAAACACCATATATTTT
TRBV5-1	TRBJ2-1	-	-	CASSLEQTSYNEQFF	TGCGCCAGCAGCTTGGAACAGACCTCCTACAATGAGCAGTTCTTC
TRBV27	TRBJ1-4	TRBD1	many	CASSLQQGIGKLFF	TGTGCCAGCAGTTTACAACAGGGGATAGGAAAACTGTTTTTT
TRBV6-5	TRBJ2-5	TRBD2	-	CASSSLQGGSSETQYF	TGTGCCAGCAGTTCCCTCCAGGGCGGGAGTAGTGAGACCCAGTACTTC
TRBV4-1	TRBJ2-1	-	-	CASSQGLVFDEQFF	TGCGCCAGCAGCCAAGGACTAGTTTTCGATGAGCAGTTCTTC
TRBV7-9	TRBJ2-1	TRBD2	-	CASSLRPLGGSYEQFF	TGTGCCAGCAGCTTACGCCCCTTGGGCGGGAGCTATGAGCAGTTCTTC
TRBV7-9	TRBJ1-2	TRBD1	-	CASSPSGQGASYGYTF	TGTGCCAGCAGCCCGTCGGGACAGGGGGCGAGCTATGGCTACACCTTC
TRBV28	TRBJ2-2	-	few	CASSPGATGELFF	TGTGCCAGCAGTCCAGGGGCCACCGGGGAGCTGTTTTTT
TRBV4-3	TRBJ2-1	-	once	CASSQSPGSSYNEQFF	TGCGCCAGCAGCCAAAGTCCGGGTAGCTCCTACAATGAGCAGTTCTTC
TRBV11-2	TRBJ2-5	-	-	CASSLYYSVGGQETQYF	TGTGCCAGCAGCTTATACTATTCGGTGGGGGGCCAAGAGACCCAGTACTTC
TRBV10-3	TRBJ2-1	-	-	CAIRPAERANEQFF	TGTGCCATCAGACCGGCAGAGAGGGCAAATGAGCAGTTCTTC
TRBV5-1	TRBJ2-3	-	-	CASSHAISDTQYF	TGCGCCAGCAGCCATGCAATATCCGATACGCAGTATTTT
TRBV9	TRBJ2-5	TRBD2	-	CASSLRGGEETQYF	TGTGCCAGCAGCCTACGTGGGGGGGAAGAGACCCAGTACTTC
TRBV29-1	TRBJ2-2	TRBD2	-	CSVEGVAGVNTGELFF	TGCAGCGTTGAGGGTGTAGCGGGAGTGAACACCGGGGAGCTGTTTTTT
TRBV5-1	TRBJ2-5	-	-	CASSSFGTPQETQYF	TGCGCCAGCAGCTCCTTTGGGACTCCTCAAGAGACCCAGTACTTC
TRBV4-3	TRBJ1-2	TRBD1	few	CASSQAGTGRVYGYTF	TGCGCCAGCAGCCAGGCCGGGACAGGGCGCGTCTATGGCTACACCTTC
TRBV5-1	TRBJ2-1	TRBD2	-	CATTSGTYNEQFF	TGCGCCACTACTAGCGGGACCTACAATGAGCAGTTCTTC
TRBV30	TRBJ2-4	-	-	CAWSAGRINIQYF	TGTGCCTGGAGTGCGGGACGGATAAACATTCAGTACTTC
TRBV10-1	TRBJ2-3	-	once	CASSESGRNTDTQYF	TGCGCCAGCAGTGAGTCTGGACGGAACACAGATACGCAGTATTTT
TRBV28	TRBJ2-7	TRBD1	-	CASTLGGQGIYEQYF	TGTGCCAGCACCCTCGGCGGACAGGGGATCTACGAGCAGTACTTC